Below, 21 T cell receptor beta chains from the same sample are listed, as sequenced in a study of blood T cell repertoires in COVID-19. TCRdb's copy holds only in-frame clones and misses some; the assay was immunoSEQ multiplex PCR. Of some 220,000 clones listed, approximately 84% are singletons. Material: peripheral blood. These receptors were taken from a man aged 50 to 59 with acute or convalescent COVID-19.

The count of this clone is one. The rearrangement links TRBV13 to TRBJ1-2, with 10 bases aligning to TRBD1. The CDR3 runs 15 residues. Trimming took 5 bases from V and 2 from J; bases not matched to a gene: 5. CDR1 PRHDT and CDR2 FYEKMQ come from the germline V gene (reference sequence). The CDR3 region has the DNA TGTGCCAGCAGCCTCAGGACAGGGGGGAACTATGGCTACACCTTC. This encodes CASSLRTGGNYGYTF.

V usage is TRBV28 and J usage is TRBJ1-2; 7 bases align to TRBD1. Germline values: CDR1 MDHEN, CDR2 SYDVKM. V trimming: 6 bases; J trimming: 8 bases; junction bases outside the gene matches: 9. The length of the CDR3 is 13 residues. CDR3 in DNA: TGTGCCAGCAGGCCCGGGACAGAGAAAGGCTACACCTTC. It translates to CASRPGTEKGYTF.

V usage is TRBV7-3 and J usage is TRBJ2-3; possible D gene TRBD2, 6 bases. CDR1 and CDR2 from the germline V gene are SGHTA and FQGTGA. With 1 base removed from V and 2 bases from J, the gap between germline ends came to 10 bases. This CDR3 is built from 15 residues. CDR3 loop: CASSLNRGATDTQYF. The CDR3, as DNA: TGTGCCAGCAGCTTAAATCGCGGGGCCACAGATACGCAGTATTTT.

This chain links TRBV11-3 with TRBJ2-7; 10 bases agree with TRBD2. Trimming removed 5 bases from V and 3 bases from J; junction bases left unmatched: 13. This CDR3 is built from 17 residues. Per the germline V gene, CDR1 is SGHNT and CDR2 is YENEEA. The CDR3 bases are TGTGCCAGCAGCAATATTATCGGACGGACTAGCGGCTACGAGCAGTACTTC. Its protein product is CASSNIIGRTSGYEQYF.

This chain connects TRBV27 to TRBJ1-1; TRBD1 matches at 8 bases. The length of the CDR3 is 16 residues. Germline lookup yields CDR1 MNHEY and CDR2 SMNVEV (reference sequence). With 5 bases clipped from V and 1 base from J, the junction kept 9 bases outside the gene matches. The CDR3 coding sequence is TGTGCCAGCAGTCACGGGACAGGCCTCCAGAACACTGAAGCTTTCTTT. This sequence encodes CASSHGTGLQNTEAFF.

The chain has TRBV5-1 and TRBJ1-1, with a possible D match to TRBD1 (5 bases). The CDR3 extends over 15 amino acids. Germline V CDR1 and CDR2: SGHRS, YFSETQ. The germline V and J ends were trimmed by 2 bases and 1 base, with 12 bases remaining between them. CDR3 sequence reads: CASSFVGGTNTEAFF. The CDR3, as DNA: TGCGCCAGCAGCTTCGTCGGGGGAACGAACACTGAAGCTTTCTTT.

The chain combines TRBV12-1 with TRBJ2-1; TRBD1, the table's D call, was not compared with the DNA. TRBV12-1 counts as a pseudogene. The CDR3 spans 13 residues. The CDR3 nucleotides read TGTGCCAGCAGCTTTATACAGGGGTATGAGCAGTTCTTC. Translated, it gives CASSFIQGYEQFF.

This chain links TRBV7-3 with TRBJ2-3; 8 bases are shared with TRBD2. Trimming at V came to 4 bases and at J to 8 bases, leaving 8 bases not matched to a gene. CDR3 length equals 14 residues. The V gene's germline CDR1 is SGHTA and CDR2 FQGTGA. The CDR3 DNA sequence: TGTGCCAGCAGCTCGGGGACTAGGCCCGGTACGCAGTATTTT. Its translation is CASSSGTRPGTQYF.

V and J are TRBV28 and TRBJ1-2; D gene unclear. With 5 bases removed from V and 8 bases from J, the gap between germline ends came to 9 bases. The CDR3 consists of 11 residues. Germline V lookup: CDR1 MDHEN, CDR2 SYDVKM. In nucleotides, the CDR3 is TGTGCCAGCAGTACTACTCGGGGCTACACCTTC. Translating gives CASSTTRGYTF.

V gene TRBV4-2 combines with J gene TRBJ1-4; D is possibly TRBD1 (6 bases). CDR3 length: 16 amino acids. CDR1 is LGHNA, CDR2 YNFKEQ, per germline. Trimming removed 4 bases at V and 4 bases at J, with 16 bases between. CDR3 residues: CASSLNHQGFNEKLFF. CDR3 bases: TGTGCCAGCAGCCTCAACCACCAGGGGTTTAATGAAAAACTGTTTTTT.

The chain recombines TRBV27 with TRBJ1-6; 12 bases are a match to TRBD1. CDR3 length: 15 residues. With V trimmed by 5 bases and J by 10 bases, 6 bases remained unmatched. Germline assignment: CDR1 MNHEY and CDR2 SMNVEV (reference sequence). CDR3 sequence reads: CASSARDRGRSPLHF. The CDR3 bases are TGTGCCAGCAGTGCTCGGGACAGGGGGCGATCACCCCTCCACTTT.

This clone showed up just a few times. This sequence joins TRBV11-2 and TRBJ1-1; maybe TRBD1 (6 bases). CDR3 size: 17 residues. Germline V gene sequence: CDR1 SGHAT, CDR2 FQNNGV. The V gene lost 5 bases and the J gene lost 4 bases, with 23 bases spanning the gap. CDR3 in amino acids: CASSAQQGGVYGTEAFF. In nucleotides, the CDR3 is TGTGCCAGCAGCGCACAACAGGGTGGGGTCTACGGCACTGAAGCTTTCTTT.

The rearrangement joins TRBV11-2 to TRBJ2-3; 11 nucleotides agree with TRBD2. CDR1 and CDR2 (germline): SGHAT, FQNNGV. The trim removed 5 bases at V and 7 bases at J, leaving 8 bases unmatched. The CDR3 consists of 15 residues. The CDR3 DNA reads as TGTGCCAGCAGCCCTAGCGGGAGGACCCTAAATACGCAGTATTTT. It is translated as CASSPSGRTLNTQYF. Variable domain in full (rest from reference TRBV11-2 and TRBJ2-3): EAGVAQSPRYKIIEKRQSVAFWCNPISGHATLYWYQQILGQGPKLLIQFQNNGVVDDSQLPKDRFSAERLKGVDSTLKIQPAKLEDSAVYLCASSPSGRTLNTQYFGPGTRLTVL.

The V call is TRBV6-5, the J call TRBJ1-6; a possible D gene is TRBD1 (6 bases). This CDR3 has 15 amino acids. V was pared by 6 bases and J by 4 bases, with 13 bases between. Per germline, CDR1 MNHEY and CDR2 SVGAGI. CDR3 in amino acids: CASSGGQRYNSPLHF. The CDR3 nucleotides are TGTGCCAGCAGCGGAGGACAGCGTTATAATTCACCCCTCCACTTT.

The V gene is TRBV9, the J gene TRBJ1-1; perhaps TRBD1 as D (5 bases). V gave up 2 bases and J gave up 6 bases, with 11 bases separating them. This CDR3 region has 13 residues. The germline V gene has CDR1 SGDLS and CDR2 YYNGEE. The CDR3 here is CASSVGTFAEAFF. The DNA of the CDR3 is TGTGCCAGCAGCGTCGGGACTTTCGCTGAAGCTTTCTTT.

This chain uses TRBV27 with TRBJ1-4, with 9 bases aligning to TRBD1. CDR1 is MNHEY and CDR2 is SMNVEV in the germline V gene (reference sequence). With 6 bases clipped from V and 3 bases from J, the junction kept 2 bases outside the gene matches. The CDR3 runs 14 residues. The CDR3 nucleotides read TGTGCCAGCAGGAGACAGGGGGCTAATGAAAAACTGTTTTTT. Residues: CASRRQGANEKLFF.

V gene TRBV24-1 combines with J gene TRBJ2-3; TRBD2 matches at 12 bases. Germline V gene data show CDR1 as KGHDR and CDR2 as SFDVKD. The ends lost 7 bases at V and 4 bases at J; junction bases unmatched: 11. The CDR3 contains 17 residues. CDR3 in amino acids: CATSRLSLAGGPDTQYF. The CDR3 DNA reads as TGTGCCACCAGCAGACTTTCTCTAGCGGGAGGGCCAGATACGCAGTATTTT.

This clone showed up just a few times. The CDR3: CASRIQGVNTEAFF. In DNA form, the CDR3 reads TGTGCCAGCAGGATACAGGGGGTGAACACTGAAGCTTTCTTT. V and J are TRBV6-5 and TRBJ1-1, with TRBD1 identical over 8 bases. J lost 0 bases, V lost 6 bases, and 3 bases had no gene match. CDR1 and CDR2 from the germline V gene are MNHEY and SVGAGI. The CDR3 sequence is 14 residues long.

The count of this clone is one. The chain combines TRBV7-9 with TRBJ2-3, with 7 bases that match TRBD2. The CDR3 extends over 16 amino acids. CDR1 is SEHNR, CDR2 FQNEAQ, per germline (reference sequence). Unmatched junction bases numbered 11, after V lost 4 bases and J lost 4 bases. CDR3 coding DNA: TGTGCCAGCAGCTGGCCCAAAGCGGGAAGTGCAGATACGCAGTATTTT. It translates to CASSWPKAGSADTQYF.

Only a few counts were recorded for this clone. The gene calls are TRBV27 and TRBJ1-1, with 7 bases matching TRBD1. The germline gives CDR1 MNHEY, CDR2 SMNVEV (reference sequence). The V gene end was trimmed by 5 bases and the J gene end by 0 bases; junction bases not matched to a gene: 6. The CDR3 contains 15 residues. CDR3 nucleotides: TGTGCCAGCAGTCCTATGACAGGGATGAACACTGAAGCTTTCTTT. Amino acids: CASSPMTGMNTEAFF.

CDR3 bases: TGTGCCAGCAGCGTAGGGGGGACAAGTGCCGAGCAGTACTTC. Protein sequence: CASSVGGTSAEQYF. V is TRBV9 and J is TRBJ2-7; TRBD1 might be the D (6 bases). This CDR3 contains 14 residues. The germline CDR1 and CDR2 sequences are SGDLS and YYNGEE. Between the trimmed V and J ends, which lost 0 bases and 6 bases, there was a span of 13 bases.